The subject of this entry is one T cell receptor beta chain. Its antigen remains unknown. This entry is derived from a study of shared clonotypes between healthy human individuals. Findings and limits, study-wide: The naive CD4 repertoires of several donors were compared, and roughly 5% of clonotypes were shared.

Each of the donors was a healthy adult who was HIV-negative and had not had a recent acute infection or vaccination. Germline V gene sequence: CDR1 LNHNV, CDR2 YYDKDF (reference sequence). Trimming removed 4 bases from V and 6 bases from J, with 11 bases in between. This CDR3 has 13 residues. Clones were sequenced by immunoSEQ multiplex PCR, and TCRdb holds only the in-frame ones, with some missing. The repertoire holds around 1,000,000 clones, 60% to 85% seen once, with more than 0.85% in the top ten. This sequence joins TRBV15 and TRBJ2-3; D ambiguous. The sequence was collected from a man between 18 and 35 years old in good health. Some clones in this sample may be carry-over from other donors' samples. Input material: memory CD4+ T cells from PBMCs. Specified subset: CD45RA-negative fraction. The CDR3 loop reads CATSMGPSDTQYF. The CDR3 DNA follows: TGTGCCACCAGCATGGGCCCGTCGGATACGCAGTATTTT.